Listed below are T cell receptor beta chains from one sample, sequenced in a study of cytomegalovirus exposure and HLA in healthy donors. Sequencing used immunoSEQ multiplex PCR; TCRdb keeps in-frame clones, though not all of them. The table records over 140,000 clones, approximately 84% of them present only once. The sequenced sample consisted of PBMCs. The receptor set was obtained from a man aged 30 to 45 in good health and CMV-seropositive. The CDR3 runs from the conserved cysteine through the conserved F or W. D genes are given only for firm matches. For some rows the clone size is stated as once, few or many, or as a class when expanded; others skip it.

J	V	size	D	CDR3	DNA
TRBJ1-5	TRBV12-5	-	TRBD1	CASGLDRGWQPQHF	TGTGCTAGTGGTTTGGACAGGGGTTGGCAGCCCCAGCATTTT
TRBJ2-1	TRBV19	-	TRBD2	CASSPGAGGQFF	TGTGCCAGTAGCCCAGGGGCGGGGGGACAGTTCTTC
TRBJ2-1	TRBV7-9	-	TRBD2	CASSPPGGPTEQFF	TGTGCCAGCAGCCCCCCGGGAGGACCAACGGAGCAGTTCTTC
TRBJ1-6	TRBV18	-	-	CASSPPTRQNSPLHF	TGTGCCAGCTCACCACCGACCAGACAGAATTCACCCCTCCACTTT
TRBJ2-3	TRBV6-5	-	TRBD2	CASRLAGGEDTQYF	TGTGCCAGCAGACTAGCGGGAGGGGAAGATACGCAGTATTTT
TRBJ1-3	TRBV2	few	-	CASRLEVGGLSGNTIYF	TGTGCCAGCAGGCTTGAGGTTGGCGGCCTCTCTGGAAACACCATATATTTT
TRBJ2-7	TRBV7-2	-	-	CASSPVSGTVYEQYF	TGTGCCAGCAGCCCCGTTAGCGGAACGGTCTACGAGCAGTACTTC
TRBJ1-1	TRBV28	-	-	CASSLTDSYEKAFF	TGTGCCAGCAGTTTAACGGACAGTTACGAGAAAGCTTTCTTT
TRBJ2-1	TRBV19	-	TRBD2	CASSSGTSGSSSYNEQFF	TGTGCCAGTAGTTCAGGGACTAGCGGGAGCTCCTCCTACAATGAGCAGTTCTTC
TRBJ2-7	TRBV18	-	TRBD2	CASSPGREGYEQYF	TGTGCCAGCTCACCAGGGCGGGAGGGGTACGAGCAGTACTTC
TRBJ2-7	TRBV19	-	-	CASRDPGGEQYF	TGTGCCAGTAGGGACCCTGGAGGCGAGCAGTACTTC
TRBJ1-1	TRBV5-1	-	-	CASSLGTSEAFF	TGCGCCAGCAGCTTGGGGACTTCTGAAGCTTTCTTT
TRBJ1-4	TRBV29-1	-	TRBD1	CSVEGRTGVGEKLFF	TGCAGCGTTGAAGGCCGGACAGGGGTGGGTGAAAAACTGTTTTTT
TRBJ2-1	TRBV2	-	-	CASLRGRNENEQFF	TGTGCCAGCTTGCGGGGAAGGAATGAGAATGAGCAGTTCTTC
TRBJ2-4	TRBV9	-	TRBD1	CASSDRGIGIQYF	TGTGCCAGCAGCGACAGGGGAATCGGCATTCAGTACTTC
TRBJ2-5	TRBV10-2	-	-	CASTSGGAQETQYF	TGCGCCAGTACCTCTGGGGGGGCTCAAGAGACCCAGTACTTC
TRBJ2-7	TRBV28	-	-	CASRSPGLPVGGGRYEQYF	TGTGCCAGCAGGTCTCCGGGACTGCCCGTAGGCGGCGGGCGGTACGAGCAGTACTTC
TRBJ1-2	TRBV7-9	-	TRBD1	CASSFPGQGEGYTF	TGTGCCAGCAGCTTCCCGGGACAGGGGGAAGGCTACACCTTC
TRBJ2-7	TRBV2	once	TRBD2	CASRSSGGPYEQYF	TGTGCCAGCAGGTCTAGCGGGGGACCCTACGAGCAGTACTTC
TRBJ2-1	TRBV10-1	-	-	CASSESGRGSYNEQFF	TGCGCCAGCAGTGAGTCCGGCAGGGGCTCCTACAATGAGCAGTTCTTC
TRBJ2-7	TRBV7-6	-	TRBD2	CASSLGLAGDYEQYF	TGTGCCAGCAGCTTGGGACTAGCGGGGGACTACGAGCAGTACTTC
TRBJ1-2	TRBV19	-	-	CASSDLPGGYTF	TGTGCCAGTAGCGACCTACCAGGGGGCTACACCTTC
TRBJ2-1	TRBV27	-	TRBD2	CASSAIPRRGTSSDNEQFF	TGTGCCAGCAGTGCAATACCCCGTCGGGGGACTAGCAGTGACAATGAGCAGTTCTTC
TRBJ1-2	TRBV9	once	-	CASSPGQLSYGYTF	TGTGCCAGCAGCCCAGGACAGTTGAGCTATGGCTACACCTTC
TRBJ2-6	TRBV5-4	-	-	CASRIISSGANVLTF	TGTGCCAGTAGAATAATTTCCTCTGGGGCCAACGTCCTGACTTTC
TRBJ2-3	TRBV4-1	-	-	CASSQAFPGDPTDTQYF	TGCGCCAGCAGCCAAGCCTTCCCAGGGGACCCCACAGATACGCAGTATTTT
TRBJ2-1	TRBV28	-	TRBD2	CASSSSLAGTLNEQFF	TGTGCCAGCAGTTCTTCTCTAGCGGGGACCCTCAATGAGCAGTTCTTC
TRBJ2-5	TRBV5-4	-	TRBD2	CASSLGGGREAQYF	TGTGCCAGCAGCTTGGGCGGGGGGAGGGAGGCCCAGTACTTC
TRBJ1-2	TRBV14	-	TRBD1	CASSPRGSEDRGFYGYTF	TGTGCCAGCAGTCCAAGAGGGAGCGAGGACAGGGGATTTTATGGCTACACCTTC
TRBJ2-7	TRBV4-1	-	-	CASSQSGVYEQYF	TGCGCCAGCAGCCAGTCAGGGGTCTACGAGCAGTACTTC
TRBJ1-3	TRBV5-1	-	TRBD1	CASSVDRGPSGNTIYF	TGCGCCAGCAGCGTCGACAGGGGTCCTTCTGGAAACACCATATATTTT
TRBJ2-6	TRBV27	-	TRBD1	CASSLLDRAISGANVLTF	TGTGCCAGCAGTTTACTGGACAGGGCAATCTCTGGGGCCAACGTCCTGACTTTC
TRBJ1-1	TRBV6-6	few	-	CASSPPGYTEAFF	TGTGCCAGCAGTCCCCCAGGGTACACTGAAGCTTTCTTT
TRBJ1-4	TRBV5-6	few	-	CASSLRGPEKLFF	TGTGCCAGCAGCTTGCGAGGGCCCGAAAAACTGTTTTTT
TRBJ2-3	TRBV5-1	once	-	CASTNTDTQYF	TGCGCCAGCACAAACACAGATACGCAGTATTTT
TRBJ1-3	TRBV7-9	-	-	CASSLAGFSGNTIYF	TGTGCCAGCAGCTTAGCCGGGTTCTCTGGAAACACCATATATTTT
TRBJ1-6	TRBV4-1	-	-	CASSQAQASISPLHF	TGCGCCAGCAGCCAAGCCCAAGCATCCATTTCACCCCTCCACTTT
TRBJ2-2	TRBV27	-	TRBD2	CASSLAGAGELFF	TGTGCCAGCAGTCTAGCGGGGGCCGGGGAGCTGTTTTTT
TRBJ1-4	TRBV18	-	-	CASSPTVSNEKLFF	TGTGCCAGCTCCCCGACAGTATCTAATGAAAAACTGTTTTTT
TRBJ2-5	TRBV6-6	-	TRBD2	CASTTTSPETQYF	TGTGCCAGCACCACGACTAGCCCTGAGACCCAGTACTTC